The clone carrying this T cell receptor (gamma chain) was recorded many times. This specimen includes other DNA sequences encoding the same CDR3. TCRdb redid the clone calls on the multiplex PCR reads with CATT. The data show 30,000 or so gamma-chain clones, with 1.4% seen just once and 15% to 20% held by the top ten. This record belongs to a study of γδ T cells in repeated Plasmodium falciparum infection. Across the whole study: Sampling occurred at baseline, pre-infection for selected infections, and 21 days post-infection.

Flow sorting of PBMC yielded separate Vgamma9/Vdelta2+ and Vdelta2-negative gammadelta T cell populations for bulk repertoire analysis. From germline, CDR1 is EGSTGY and CDR2 YDSYTSSV. CDR3 length equals 14 residues. The V and J ends lost 0 bases and 8 bases, in that order; junction bases with no gene match: 6. This TCR derives from a pool of human donors (malaria-infected and uninfected, not separated). Sample: gamma-delta T cells from blood. The V call is TRGV4, the J call TRGJP2. In DNA form, the CDR3 reads TGTGCCACCTGGGATGGGCCAGGCGATTGGATCAAGACGTTT. Encoded protein: CATWDGPGDWIKTF.